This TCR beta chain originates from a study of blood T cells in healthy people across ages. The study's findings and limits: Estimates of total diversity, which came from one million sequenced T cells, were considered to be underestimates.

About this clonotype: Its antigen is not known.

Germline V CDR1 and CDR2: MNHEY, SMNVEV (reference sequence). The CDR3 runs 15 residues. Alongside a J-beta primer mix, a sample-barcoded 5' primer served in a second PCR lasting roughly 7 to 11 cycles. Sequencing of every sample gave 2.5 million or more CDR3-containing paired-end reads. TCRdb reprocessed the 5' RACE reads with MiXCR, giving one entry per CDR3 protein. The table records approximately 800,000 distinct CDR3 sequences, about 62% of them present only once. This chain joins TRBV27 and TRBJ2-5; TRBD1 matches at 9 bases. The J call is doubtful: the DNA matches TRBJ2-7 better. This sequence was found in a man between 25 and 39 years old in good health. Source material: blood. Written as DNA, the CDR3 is TGTGCCAGCAGTGTCCTACAGGGGGCTATAAGCGAGCAGTACTTC. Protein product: CASSVLQGAISEQYF.